Below are 4 T cell receptor beta chains sequenced from a single sample in a study of T cell changes during pregnancy in multiple sclerosis. This table comes from immunoSEQ multiplex PCR, and its TCRdb copy is limited to in-frame clones, with some not included. The sample records about 38,000 clones, around nine tenths being singletons. The sample in question was CD4+ T cells from peripheral blood mononuclear cells, obtained after pregnancy. Source of these receptors: a female donor in good health, enrolled as a control in a pregnancy study.

This chain joins TRBV29-1 and TRBJ1-1; possibly TRBD1 for D (6 bases). CDR3 length equals 15 residues. V lost 6 bases, J lost 0 bases, and 17 bases lay in between. Germline CDR1 and CDR2: SQVTM and ANQGSEA. This chain's CDR3 is CSVTDVGHVNTEAFF. The CDR3 DNA sequence: TGCAGCGTGACGGACGTGGGACATGTGAACACTGAAGCTTTCTTT. The whole variable domain, remainder taken from reference TRBV29-1 and TRBJ1-1, is SAVISQKPSRDICQRGTSLTIQCQVDSQVTMMFWYRQQPGQSLTLIATANQGSEATYESGFVIDKFPISRPNLTFSTLTVSNMSPEDSSIYLCSVTDVGHVNTEAFFGQGTRLTVV.

The chain carries TRBV2 and TRBJ2-4; TRBD2 agrees at 12 bases. V was clipped by 6 bases and J by 6 bases; unmatched bases: 9. Per germline, CDR1 SNHLY and CDR2 FYNNEI. The CDR3 consists of 16 residues. CDR3 sequence: CASRRLLAGGRNIQYF. The CDR3 DNA follows: TGTGCCAGCAGGCGGCTGCTAGCGGGGGGGCGAAACATTCAGTACTTC.

The chain has TRBV11-2 and TRBJ2-5; tentatively, D is TRBD2 (7 bases). This CDR3 has 16 amino acids. Germline V CDR1 and CDR2: SGHAT, FQNNGV. Trimming took off 6 bases at V and 2 bases at J, with 19 bases between the two ends. CDR3 in amino acids: CASRIRLGGVQETQYF. CDR3 DNA: TGTGCCAGCAGAATTAGATTAGGGGGGGTTCAAGAGACCCAGTACTTC.

The V gene is TRBV12-5, the J gene TRBJ1-1; D might be TRBD1 (5 bases). From germline, CDR1 is LGHNT and CDR2 FRNRAP. Between the trimmed V and J ends, which lost 5 bases and 1 base, there was a span of 14 bases. CDR3 length: 15 amino acids. As DNA, the CDR3 is TGTGCTAGTGGTCGGGGGGGAGGCAGGAACACTGAAGCTTTCTTT. It yields the protein CASGRGGGRNTEAFF.